These 21 T cell receptor beta chains share one sample of origin, sequenced in a study of blood T cell dynamics during melanoma immunotherapy. The time point was: pre-treatment baseline. Sequencing used immunoSEQ multiplex PCR; TCRdb keeps in-frame clones, though not all of them. The table shows around 20,000 clones, with approximately 89% occurring only once. The sequencing used blood, collected from a patient treated with checkpoint blockade. The receptors stem from a human donor with melanoma.

V and J are TRBV7-6 and TRBJ1-1, with D possibly matching TRBD1 (6 bases). This CDR3 has 15 residues. CDR1 is SGHVS, CDR2 FNYEAQ, per germline. V lost 7 bases and J 7 bases, leaving 22 bases between the germline ends. CDR3 region: CASTPFGGAADEAFF. The CDR3 region has the DNA TGTGCCAGCACCCCCTTCGGGGGCGCAGCCGATGAAGCTTTCTTT. The full variable domain, in which reference TRBV7-6 and TRBJ1-1 provide the parts outside the CDR3, is GAGVSQSPRYKVTKRGQDVALRCDPISGHVSLYWYRQALGQGPEFLTYFNYEAQQDKSGLPNDRFSAERPEGSISTLTIQRTEQRDSAMYRCASTPFGGAADEAFFGQGTRLTVV.

This sequence joins TRBV28 and TRBJ2-1, with D unclear. Germline-derived CDR1 and CDR2 are MDHEN and SYDVKM. The CDR3 spans 16 residues. Between the trimmed V and J ends, which lost 5 bases and 0 bases, there was a span of 14 bases. CDR3 coding DNA: TGTGCCAGCAGTGCCGAGTGGCGGACCTCCTACAATGAGCAGTTCTTC. Translating gives CASSAEWRTSYNEQFF.

In this sample, this clone turned up once. Written as DNA, the CDR3 is TGCGCCAGCAGCCAAGATCGGCGACAGAAAAACATTCAGTACTTC. Residues: CASSQDRRQKNIQYF. The chain carries TRBV4-1 and TRBJ2-4; D is perhaps TRBD1 (5 bases). Trimming took 0 bases from V and 4 from J, leaving 10 bases between them. CDR3 size: 15 residues. Germline V CDR1 and CDR2: MGHRA, YSYEKL.

V usage is TRBV15 and J usage is TRBJ2-7; 7 nucleotides align to TRBD2. With 8 bases clipped from V and 2 bases from J, the junction kept 3 bases outside the gene matches. The CDR3 contains 12 residues. Germline V lookup: CDR1 LNHNV, CDR2 YYDKDF (reference sequence). The CDR3 is CATRGGPYEQYF. The CDR3, as DNA: TGTGCCACCCGCGGGGGTCCCTACGAGCAGTACTTC.

The V call is TRBV10-3, the J call TRBJ2-7; 8 bases map to TRBD2. The germline gives CDR1 ENHRY, CDR2 SYGVKD. The CDR3 length is 16 residues. V shed 3 bases, J shed 3 bases, and the junction held 10 bases outside the gene matches. CDR3: CAISDDGRAAIYEQYF. The CDR3 bases are TGTGCCATCAGTGATGACGGGAGGGCCGCTATCTACGAGCAGTACTTC.

This rearrangement joins TRBV18 to TRBJ1-4, with D perhaps TRBD1 (6 bases). CDR3 length: 15 residues. Trimming took off 3 bases at V and 5 bases at J, with 13 bases between the two ends. Looked up from germline, CDR1 is KGHSH and CDR2 is LQKENI. The CDR3 region has the DNA TGTGCCAGCTCACCGCGACAGGATAGAAATGAAAAACTGTTTTTT. It encodes CASSPRQDRNEKLFF. Supplemented by reference TRBV18 and TRBJ1-4, the full variable domain reads NAGVMQNPRHLVRRRGQEARLRCSPMKGHSHVYWYRQLPEEGLKFMVYLQKENIIDESGMPKERFSAEFPKEGPSILRIQQVVRGDSAAYFCASSPRQDRNEKLFFGSGTQLSVL.

The CDR3 DNA reads TGTGCCAGCAGCCGACAGCCCTATAGCAATCAGCCCCAGCATTTT. It specifies CASSRQPYSNQPQHF. The V gene is TRBV6-5, the J gene TRBJ1-5; possibly TRBD1 for D (5 bases). Trimming removed 6 bases at V and 0 bases at J, with 12 bases between. Per germline, CDR1 MNHEY and CDR2 SVGAGI. The CDR3 is 15 amino acids.

The gene calls are TRBV9 and TRBJ2-7; D is perhaps TRBD2 (6 bases). The germline V gene has CDR1 SGDLS and CDR2 YYNGEE. The CDR3 is 15 amino acids. V shed 4 bases and J shed 4 bases, with 18 bases lying between them. The CDR3 DNA is TGTGCCAGCAGCCCACACATACTAGCTTCATACGAGCAGTACTTC. Translating gives CASSPHILASYEQYF.

The rearrangement joins TRBV19 to TRBJ1-4, with no clear D. There are 16 residues in the CDR3. Per germline, CDR1 LNHDA and CDR2 SQIVND (reference sequence). The V end lost 7 bases, the J end lost 3 bases, and 18 bases lay between the germline ends. The CDR3 region has the DNA TGTGCCAGTAAGAGTACTTCGGGTCGGGCTAATGAAAAACTGTTTTTT. It is translated as CASKSTSGRANEKLFF.

In this sample, this clone turned up once. The V gene is TRBV2, the J gene TRBJ2-2, with a tentative D call TRBD1 (5 bases). The CDR3 extends over 15 amino acids. Germline lookup yields CDR1 SNHLY and CDR2 FYNNEI. V was cut by 3 bases and J by 4 bases, with 12 bases left in between. The CDR3 nucleotides read TGTGCCAGCAGTGAGGTCAGGGATAGCACCGGGGAGCTGTTTTTT. Its protein product is CASSEVRDSTGELFF.

The rearrangement links TRBV2 to TRBJ2-5, with D unclear. The ends were cut back, 3 bases at V and 2 bases at J, with 7 bases in the middle. In germline, CDR1 is SNHLY, CDR2 FYNNEI. The CDR3 spans 13 residues. CDR3 sequence reads: CASSDGRQETQYF. The CDR3 DNA reads as TGTGCCAGCAGTGATGGCAGGCAAGAGACCCAGTACTTC.

V gene TRBV9 combines with J gene TRBJ2-1; 8 nucleotides agree with TRBD1. The CDR3 loop spans 15 amino acids. Germline CDR1 SGDLS, CDR2 YYNGEE. V was clipped by 1 base and J by 6 bases; unmatched bases: 6. CDR3 in amino acids: CASSVFQGAGNEQFF. The CDR3 DNA follows: TGTGCCAGCAGCGTATTCCAGGGGGCAGGCAATGAGCAGTTCTTC.

V gene TRBV2 combines with J gene TRBJ2-7; D may match TRBD1 or TRBD2 (5 bases each). The germline V gene has CDR1 SNHLY and CDR2 FYNNEI. With 6 bases removed from V and 4 bases from J, the gap between germline ends came to 10 bases. This CDR3 spans 12 amino acids. The CDR3 sequence: CASSRDEYEQYF. CDR3 in DNA: TGTGCCAGCAGCCGGGACGAATACGAGCAGTACTTC.

The chain has TRBV15 and TRBJ2-7; possible D gene TRBD1, 5 bases. The CDR3 runs 15 residues. Germline loops: CDR1 LNHNV, CDR2 YYDKDF (reference sequence). V was pared by 3 bases and J by 5 bases, with 17 bases between. The CDR3 sequence is CATSSTLGALDEQYF. The CDR3 coding sequence is TGTGCCACCAGCAGCACGCTAGGGGCGCTAGACGAGCAGTACTTC.

This sequence joins TRBV7-2 and TRBJ1-2; 7 positions agree with TRBD1. Germline values: CDR1 SGHTA, CDR2 FQGNSA. V was pared by 3 bases and J by 8 bases, with 12 bases of the junction left unmatched. The length of the CDR3 is 15 residues. The CDR3 loop is CASSLTGPSLGGYTF. The DNA of the CDR3 is TGTGCCAGCAGCTTGACAGGGCCTAGCTTAGGCGGCTACACCTTC.

The rearrangement links TRBV10-3 to TRBJ2-5; TRBD1 matches 9 bases. J lost 2 bases, V lost 8 bases, and 9 bases had no gene match. The CDR3 spans 15 residues. From germline, CDR1 is ENHRY and CDR2 SYGVKD. The DNA of the CDR3 is TGTGCCATCGGGAAGGGGGACAGGGTACAAGAGACCCAGTACTTC. It yields the protein CAIGKGDRVQETQYF.

The chain uses TRBV6-1 and TRBJ1-2; maybe TRBD1 (6 bases). CDR1 and CDR2 from the germline V gene are MNHNS and SASEGT. This CDR3 has 13 amino acids. The CDR3 protein is CAGGGATNYGYTF. The DNA of the CDR3 is TGTGCTGGGGGGGGCGCAACTAACTATGGCTACACCTTC.

The chain is built from TRBV7-3 and TRBJ1-1; D gene ambiguous. V was cut by 0 bases and J by 12 bases, with 14 bases left in between. Per germline, CDR1 SGHTA and CDR2 FQGTGA. The length of the CDR3 is 13 residues. The CDR3 nucleotides are TGTGCCAGCAGCTTAACCCCAGAGAAAGGGCCTTTCTTT. Protein sequence: CASSLTPEKGPFF.

This sequence joins TRBV18 and TRBJ1-4, with a weak D call TRBD1 (5 bases). V lost 6 bases and J 4 bases, leaving 15 bases between the germline ends. The germline gives CDR1 KGHSH, CDR2 LQKENI. The CDR3 contains 15 residues. CDR3 DNA: TGTGCCAGCTCTCCTGGGGCTGGGATTAATGAAAAACTGTTTTTT. Its translation is CASSPGAGINEKLFF.

The V gene is TRBV30, the J gene TRBJ2-6; 7 bases map to TRBD2. V lost 5 bases and J lost 6; bases outside the gene matches: 7. There are 14 residues in the CDR3. Germline V gene lookup returns CDR1 GTSNPN and CDR2 SVGIG (reference sequence). The CDR3 loop reads CAWALGGEANVLTF. In DNA, the CDR3 is TGTGCCTGGGCCTTGGGGGGGGAGGCCAACGTCCTGACTTTC.

The J gene is TRBJ1-1, the V gene TRBV2; 7 nucleotides agree with TRBD1. With 6 bases clipped from V and 1 base from J, the junction kept 5 bases outside the gene matches. There are 14 residues in the CDR3. The V gene's germline CDR1 is SNHLY and CDR2 FYNNEI. The CDR3 DNA reads as TGTGCCAGCAGCCCTAACAGGGGGAACACTGAAGCTTTCTTT. It yields the protein CASSPNRGNTEAFF.